The clone carrying this T cell receptor beta chain was recorded a few times. Its cognate antigen is unknown. The source of the sample is a study of shared clonotypes between healthy human individuals. About the research overall: The donors, two women and three men, were aged 18 to 49. Whole-study findings and limits: The study found about 5% of naive CD4 clonotypes shared across a few donors.

200 to 250 ng DNA, around 30,000 T cell genomes, went into each sorted-subset replicate PCR. Using immunoSEQ multiplex PCR, the repertoire was profiled, and TCRdb retains in-frame clones only, with some absent. The table includes around 95,000 clones, 67% detected once. This receptor was obtained from a man younger than 45 in good health. Material: memory CD8+ T cells sorted from blood. As to subset: CD45RO+ cells pooled with CCR7-negative TemRA cells.

The CDR3 coding sequence is TGTGCCAGCACCCGACGAGGGGCGGACACAGATACGCAGTATTTT. It encodes CASTRRGADTDTQYF. This rearrangement joins TRBV5-4 to TRBJ2-3, with D possibly being TRBD1 or TRBD2 (5 bases each). This CDR3 contains 15 residues. Germline-derived CDR1 and CDR2 are SGHNT and YYREEE (reference sequence). Trimming shortened V by 6 bases and J by 2 bases, and 16 bases separated the two germline ends.